The sequence of this TCR beta chain was determined in a study of early T cells in non-severe SARS-CoV-2 infection. Study summary: Bulk RNA from unsorted whole blood was sequenced; chains were unpaired. Study results and caveats: Comparison of clonotypes with VDJdb favored anti-spike CD8 responses while missing private and CD4 specificities.

Unique molecular identifiers tagged individual cDNA molecules. Using its own MiXCR run on the 5' RACE reads, TCRdb lists one record per CDR3 protein. The sample has 23,000 or so distinct CDR3 sequences, 5.3% seen once. This clonotype has a count of ten or more. The antigen is undetermined. This TCR came from an adult who was a healthcare worker with PCR-confirmed SARS-CoV-2 infection or an uninfected control (not recorded which). The material sequenced was whole blood.

CDR3 coding DNA: TGTGCCACCAGTGATTTGGGATTAAGCTTTAGTGAGCAGTTCTTC. This codes for CATSDLGLSFSEQFF. The V and J genes are TRBV24-1 and TRBJ2-1, with D unresolved. The length of the CDR3 is 15 residues. Trimming left V 0 bases short and J 9 bases short, with 14 bases between. The germline V gene encodes CDR1 KGHDR and CDR2 SFDVKD.